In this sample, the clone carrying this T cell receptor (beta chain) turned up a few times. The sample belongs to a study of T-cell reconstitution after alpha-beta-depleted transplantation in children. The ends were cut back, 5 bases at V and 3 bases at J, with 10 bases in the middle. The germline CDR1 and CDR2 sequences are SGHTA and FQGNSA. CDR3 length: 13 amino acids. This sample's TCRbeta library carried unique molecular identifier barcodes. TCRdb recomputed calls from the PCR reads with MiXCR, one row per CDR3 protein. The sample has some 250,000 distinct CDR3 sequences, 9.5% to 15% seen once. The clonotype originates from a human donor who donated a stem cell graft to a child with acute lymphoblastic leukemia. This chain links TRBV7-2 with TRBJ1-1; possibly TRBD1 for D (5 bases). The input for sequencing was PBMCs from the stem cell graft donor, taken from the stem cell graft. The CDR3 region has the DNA TGTGCCAGCAGCGGCCGGGGGGACACTGAAGCTTTCTTT. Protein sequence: CASSGRGDTEAFF.